Here is one T cell receptor beta chain with its context. This specimen belongs to a study of blood T cell repertoires in COVID-19. Study in general: The United States, Italy and Spain were the sources of the acute and convalescent COVID-19 samples. PBMCs, B-cell-depleted T cells, or T cells provided the cDNA or gDNA that made up the material.

Sequenced by immunoSEQ multiplex PCR; TCRdb stores in-frame clones only, minus some. The sample yields 400,000 to 450,000 clones, around nine tenths seen once. It was during active infection that Seattle patients were enrolled and then longitudinally followed. This CDR3 is 14 amino acids long. The V and J ends lost 4 bases and 6 bases respectively, with 13 bases between them. CDR1 and CDR2 from the germline V gene are SGHRS and YFSETQ. The sequence was collected from a woman aged 40-49 years with COVID-19, enrolled during active disease. J is TRBJ1-4 and V is TRBV5-1; D unresolved. Sequencing used peripheral blood. The CDR3 nucleotides read TGCGCCAGCAGCGGGAGATTTACGGATGAAAAACTGTTTTTT. This codes for CASSGRFTDEKLFF.